The rows below give T cell receptor beta chains drawn from one sample of a study of cytomegalovirus exposure and HLA in healthy donors. Using immunoSEQ multiplex PCR, the repertoire was profiled, and TCRdb retains in-frame clones only, with some absent. Of roughly 150,000 clones listed, roughly 81% are singletons. The sequenced sample was PBMCs. The receptor set was obtained from a woman aged 18 to 35 in good health and CMV-seronegative. Both conserved end residues are trimmed from each CDR3. Not every row has a clone size; where given, it reads once, few, many or a size class.

J gene | clone size | V gene | CDR3 protein
TRBJ2-7 | many | TRBV7-6 | ASSLVTGGSYEQY
TRBJ1-2 | NA | TRBV7-9 | ASRVGGSKYGYT
TRBJ2-2 | NA | TRBV7-8 | ASSTGLTGELF
TRBJ2-1 | NA | TRBV4-3 | ASSQEALISSYNEQF
TRBJ2-1 | NA | TRBV11-2 | ASSRGTGAYNEQF
TRBJ1-2 | NA | TRBV7-2 | ASSFPGFGSYGYT
TRBJ2-4 | once | TRBV11-2 | ASSFQGQNIQY
TRBJ2-3 | NA | TRBV25-1 | ASSDLKTVGGTDTQY
TRBJ1-1 | NA | TRBV9 | ASSPRDRGNTEAF
TRBJ1-6 | NA | TRBV19 | ASSPLVGGSNSPLH
TRBJ2-7 | NA | TRBV7-3 | ASSLHPGMEEQY
TRBJ1-3 | NA | TRBV6-1 | ASREVSSGNTIY
TRBJ1-3 | once | TRBV6-5 | ASSWGGTIY
TRBJ2-3 | NA | TRBV5-4 | ASSPPGVRDTQY
TRBJ1-2 | NA | TRBV5-1 | ASRKGATDHGYT
TRBJ2-5 | NA | TRBV9 | ASSVGGNLQETQY
TRBJ1-2 | once | TRBV30 | AWKDLHRDSFRYGYT
TRBJ2-7 | NA | TRBV29-1 | SVKPGTNFWEQY
TRBJ2-5 | NA | TRBV10-3 | AISEARQGAETQY
TRBJ2-5 | NA | TRBV5-6 | ASSFYSSGGETQY
TRBJ1-4 | NA | TRBV28 | ASSFSHGEKLF
TRBJ2-5 | NA | TRBV7-6 | ASSLGEGLTMQY
TRBJ2-7 | NA | TRBV28 | ASSFPGGSYEQY
TRBJ1-5 | NA | TRBV27 | ASSRTGGKGQPQH
TRBJ1-4 | NA | TRBV6-1 | ASSPIAGQNEKLF
TRBJ1-2 | few | TRBV9 | ASSQGQSHYGYT
TRBJ2-3 | NA | TRBV6-5 | ASGRGGGTDTQY
TRBJ2-7 | NA | TRBV7-2 | ASSPEGGEQY
TRBJ2-7 | NA | TRBV30 | AWRSRLAGVDYEQY
TRBJ2-3 | NA | TRBV4-3 | ASSQVWAKVTDTQY
TRBJ1-4 | few | TRBV19 | ASRTGATNEKLF
TRBJ2-1 | NA | TRBV25-1 | ASSSHSGDNEQF
TRBJ2-1 | NA | TRBV28 | ASSGWEPSEQF
TRBJ2-1 | NA | TRBV28 | ASSLDSGTTYNEQF
TRBJ1-4 | once | TRBV15 | ATSRQGAGEKLF
TRBJ2-2 | NA | TRBV4-1 | ASSQGLLAGVTGELF
TRBJ2-7 | NA | TRBV6-6 | ATQAGGSYEQY
NA | NA | TRBV28 | ASSSAGSSYEQY
TRBJ2-1 | NA | TRBV27 | ASSLGPGGGPYNEQF
TRBJ1-5 | NA | TRBV5-1 | ASSWGGTGGNQPQH
TRBJ1-3 | NA | TRBV28 | ASSLRAGSGNTIY
TRBJ2-1 | NA | TRBV4-3 | ASSQGRLAGYNEQF
TRBJ1-1 | once | TRBV30 | AWRRDSLNTEAF
TRBJ1-2 | once | TRBV14 | ASSQVTGDYGYT
TRBJ2-7 | NA | TRBV6-5 | ASSSRLAGGYEQY
TRBJ2-5 | NA | TRBV5-4 | ASSELQGEETQY
TRBJ2-2 | NA | TRBV11-3 | ASSPHGRAPTGELF